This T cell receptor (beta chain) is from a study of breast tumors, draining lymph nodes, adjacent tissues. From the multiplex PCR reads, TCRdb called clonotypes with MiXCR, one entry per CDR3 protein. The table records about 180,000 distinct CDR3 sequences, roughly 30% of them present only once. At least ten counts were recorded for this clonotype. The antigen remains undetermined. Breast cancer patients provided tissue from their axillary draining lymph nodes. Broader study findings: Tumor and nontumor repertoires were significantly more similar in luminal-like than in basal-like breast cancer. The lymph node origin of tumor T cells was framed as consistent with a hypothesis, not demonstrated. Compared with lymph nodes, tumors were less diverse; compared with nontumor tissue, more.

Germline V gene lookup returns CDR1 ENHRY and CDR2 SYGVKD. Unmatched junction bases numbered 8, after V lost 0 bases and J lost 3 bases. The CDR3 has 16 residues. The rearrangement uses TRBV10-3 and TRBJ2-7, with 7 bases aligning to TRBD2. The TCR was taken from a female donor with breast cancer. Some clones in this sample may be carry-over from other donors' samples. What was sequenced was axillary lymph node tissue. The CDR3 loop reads CAISESSGGGGYEQYF. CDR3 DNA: TGTGCCATCAGTGAGTCGTCGGGCGGGGGAGGCTACGAGCAGTACTTC.